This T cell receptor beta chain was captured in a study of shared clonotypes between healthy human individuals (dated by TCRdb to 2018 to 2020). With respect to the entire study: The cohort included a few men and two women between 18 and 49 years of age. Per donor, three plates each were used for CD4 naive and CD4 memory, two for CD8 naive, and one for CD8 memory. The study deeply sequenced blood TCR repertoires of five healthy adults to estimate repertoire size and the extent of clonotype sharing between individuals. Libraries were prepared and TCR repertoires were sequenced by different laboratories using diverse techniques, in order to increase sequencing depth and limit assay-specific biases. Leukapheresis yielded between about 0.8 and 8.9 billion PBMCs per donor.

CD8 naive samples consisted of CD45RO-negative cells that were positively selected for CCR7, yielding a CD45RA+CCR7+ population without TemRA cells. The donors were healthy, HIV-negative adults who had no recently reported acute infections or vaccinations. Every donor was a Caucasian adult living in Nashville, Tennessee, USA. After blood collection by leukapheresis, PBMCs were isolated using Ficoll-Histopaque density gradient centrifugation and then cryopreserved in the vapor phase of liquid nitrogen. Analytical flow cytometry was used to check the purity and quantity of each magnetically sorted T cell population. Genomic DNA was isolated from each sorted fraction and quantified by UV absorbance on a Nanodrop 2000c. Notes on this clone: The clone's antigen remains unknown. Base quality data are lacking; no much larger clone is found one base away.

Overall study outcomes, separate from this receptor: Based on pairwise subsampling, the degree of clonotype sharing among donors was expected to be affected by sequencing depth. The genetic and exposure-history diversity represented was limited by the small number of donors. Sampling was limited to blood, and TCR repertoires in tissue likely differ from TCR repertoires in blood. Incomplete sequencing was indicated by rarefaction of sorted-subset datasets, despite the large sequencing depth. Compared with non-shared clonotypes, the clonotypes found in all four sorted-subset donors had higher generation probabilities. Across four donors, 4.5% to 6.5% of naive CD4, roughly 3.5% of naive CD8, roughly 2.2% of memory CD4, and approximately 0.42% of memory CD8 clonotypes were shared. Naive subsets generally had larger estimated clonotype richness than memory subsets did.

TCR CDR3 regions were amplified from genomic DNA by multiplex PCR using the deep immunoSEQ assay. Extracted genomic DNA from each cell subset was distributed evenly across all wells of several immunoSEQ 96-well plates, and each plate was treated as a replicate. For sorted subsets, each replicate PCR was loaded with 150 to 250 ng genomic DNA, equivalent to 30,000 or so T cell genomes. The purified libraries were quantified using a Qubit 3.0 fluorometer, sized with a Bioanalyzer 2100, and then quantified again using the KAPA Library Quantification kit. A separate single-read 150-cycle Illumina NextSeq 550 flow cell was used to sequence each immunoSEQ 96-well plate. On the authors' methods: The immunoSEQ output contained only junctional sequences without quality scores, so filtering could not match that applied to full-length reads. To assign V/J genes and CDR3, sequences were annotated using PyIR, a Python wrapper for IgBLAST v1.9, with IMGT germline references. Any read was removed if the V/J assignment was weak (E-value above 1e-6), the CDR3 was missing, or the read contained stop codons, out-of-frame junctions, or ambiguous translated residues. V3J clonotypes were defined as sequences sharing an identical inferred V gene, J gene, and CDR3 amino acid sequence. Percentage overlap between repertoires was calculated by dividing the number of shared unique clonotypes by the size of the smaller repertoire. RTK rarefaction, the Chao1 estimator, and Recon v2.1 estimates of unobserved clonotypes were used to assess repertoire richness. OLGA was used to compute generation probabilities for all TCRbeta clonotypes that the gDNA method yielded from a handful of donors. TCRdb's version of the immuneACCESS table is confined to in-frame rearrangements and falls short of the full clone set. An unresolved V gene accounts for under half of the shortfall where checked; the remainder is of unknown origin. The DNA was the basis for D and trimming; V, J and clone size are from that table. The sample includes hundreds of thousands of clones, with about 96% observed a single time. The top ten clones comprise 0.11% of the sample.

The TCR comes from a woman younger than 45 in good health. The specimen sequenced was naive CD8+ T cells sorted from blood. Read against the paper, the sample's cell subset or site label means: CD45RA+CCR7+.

This receptor carries the CDR3 CAGGRVGETQYF. The base sequence is TGTGCCGGGGGACGGGTTGGGGAGACCCAGTACTTC. The receptor chain draws on TRBV6-1 and TRBJ2-5; the D gene is tentatively TRBD1 or TRBD2, each matching 5 bases. Counted from cysteine to phenylalanine, this CDR3 has 12 amino acids. Only CDR3 DNA remains: 36 bases, in frame from the first base. Taken from the germline V gene, the CDR1 and CDR2 loops are MNHNS and SASEGT. V and J lose 11 bases and 5 bases, and a span of 15 bases separates them.